This T cell receptor (beta chain) appears in the sequencing data of a study of blood T cell repertoires in COVID-19 (dated by TCRdb to 2018 to 2021). With respect to the entire study: Samples from collaborators originated in the United States, Italy and Spain and spanned both the acute and convalescent phases of COVID-19. The prospective study material was composed of cDNA or gDNA derived from T cells, B-cell-depleted T cells, or PBMCs. Subjects who had been exposed to COVID-19, were actively infected with it, or had recovered from it provided the deeply sampled blood TCRbeta repertoires that made up the dataset. The repertoires were released in a freely available public database intended as a resource for research on the immune response to SARS-CoV-2. Samples were obtained from the ongoing ImmuneRACE study (first 160 participants) and from about 1,300 subjects provided by 6 global collaborators. Sample metadata almost always included a de-identified subject ID, COVID-19 status, age in years and sex. Where available, HLA class I and class II types were obtained from metadata supplied by the sample provider rather than from assay-based typing.

TCRbeta CDR3 regions were amplified from genomic DNA by means of the immunoSEQ Assay, a bias-controlled multiplex PCR. The original pipeline was this. Nucleated cell counts per sample were estimated from amplification of reference gene primers within the assay. To quantify the absolute abundance of each unique TCRbeta CDR3 rearrangement, sequence reads were collapsed and filtered. For each sample, productive Simpson clonality was calculated as the square root of Simpson's diversity index over productive rearrangements. TCRdb obtained this table from immuneACCESS and retained in-frame rearrangements with V and J assigned. These tables miss some clones; where compared with another copy, unresolved V genes account for less than half of the shortfall, and the remainder is unexplained. V, J and clone size are those of that table, while D and trimming were read from the DNA. The sample data list tens of thousands of clones, and less than 95% of these were observed just once. Under 0.6% of the sample is in the top ten clones.

Results the study describes overall, beyond this receptor: Clinical and demographic metadata were provided uncurated, with the amount varying by source and participant.

Remarks on this clone: Its recognized antigen is unknown. One base away there is no much larger clone; base qualities are not given.

At one collaborating source in Seattle, patients were enrolled during active infection and were followed longitudinally through the course of disease. Whole blood was collected in K2EDTA tubes by collaborating institutions according to the institutions' own protocols. For TCRbeta analysis, collaborator samples were shipped as frozen whole blood, as isolated PBMCs, or as DNA extracted from either sample type. From the germline V gene, CDR1 is MNHNS and CDR2 is SASEGT. The CDR3 numbers 16 residues from cysteine through phenylalanine. The only DNA kept is the CDR3, 48 bases in frame from the first base. V is trimmed back by 2 bases and J by 1 base, and the junction contains 2 bases that no gene match accounts for.

The sequencing sample was made of peripheral blood. The TCR sequence derives from a man between 45 and 60 years old with COVID-19, enrolled during active disease. Here the chain combines TRBV6-1 and TRBJ2-5; TRBD2 lines up with 12 middle nucleotides. The DNA is as follows: TGTGCCAGCAGTGAAAGGACTAGCGGGGTCCAAGAGACCCAGTACTTC. Its coded protein is CASSERTSGVQETQYF.